Detailed here is one TCR beta chain. This sample stems from a study of cytomegalovirus exposure and HLA in healthy donors. Some clones are missing from TCRdb's copy, which holds only in-frame ones; the method was immunoSEQ multiplex PCR. The table lists some 130,000 clones, approximately 84% of them singletons, with approximately 30% in the top ten. The germline gives CDR1 LNHDA, CDR2 SQIVND (reference sequence). Trimming cost V 3 bases and J 5 bases; bases outside gene matches: 6. This CDR3 contains 16 residues. This receptor was taken from a man aged 30 to 45 in good health and CMV-seropositive. Source material: PBMCs. The genes are TRBV19 and TRBJ2-4; 11 nucleotides align to TRBD2. The CDR3 region has the DNA TGTGCCAGTAGTATTAGATTAGCGGGGGGGCAAAACATTCAGTACTTC. As protein: CASSIRLAGGQNIQYF.